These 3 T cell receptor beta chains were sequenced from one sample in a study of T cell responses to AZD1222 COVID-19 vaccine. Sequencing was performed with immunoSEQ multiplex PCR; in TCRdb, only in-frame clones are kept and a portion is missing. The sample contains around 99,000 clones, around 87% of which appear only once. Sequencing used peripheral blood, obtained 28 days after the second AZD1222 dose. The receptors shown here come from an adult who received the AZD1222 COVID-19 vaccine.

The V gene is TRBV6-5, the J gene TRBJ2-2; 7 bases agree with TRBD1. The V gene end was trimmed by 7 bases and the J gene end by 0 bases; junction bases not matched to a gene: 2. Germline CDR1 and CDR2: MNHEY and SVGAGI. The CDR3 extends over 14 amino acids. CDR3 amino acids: CASNRGPNTGELFF. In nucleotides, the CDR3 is TGTGCCAGCAACAGGGGTCCGAACACCGGGGAGCTGTTTTTT.

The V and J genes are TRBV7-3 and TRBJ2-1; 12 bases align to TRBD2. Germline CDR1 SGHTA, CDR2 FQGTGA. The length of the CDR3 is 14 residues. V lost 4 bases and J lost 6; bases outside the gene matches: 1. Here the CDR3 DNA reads TGTGCCAGCAGCTCTAGCGGGGGGGCCAATGAGCAGTTCTTC. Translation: CASSSSGGANEQFF.

The CDR3 nucleotides read TGCGCCAGCAGCTGGGGCACCGGGGAGCTGTTTTTT. This encodes CASSWGTGELFF. The chain recombines TRBV5-1 with TRBJ2-2; D call uncertain. The CDR3 length is 12 residues. V lost 3 bases to trimming and J lost 4 bases, with 4 bases between them. The germline V gene has CDR1 SGHRS and CDR2 YFSETQ.